This T cell receptor (beta chain) was obtained from a study of cytomegalovirus exposure and HLA in healthy donors. Study-level findings and limits: The study found most TCR sequences rare, yet found some public TCRs in many donors. Association with HLA alleles at 0.05 false discovery rate was found for 16,951 TCR beta sequences in a later analysis.

The ends lost 4 bases at V and 6 bases at J; junction bases unmatched: 14. Germline CDR1 reads SGHRS; CDR2 reads YFSETQ. The CDR3 has 16 residues. On this clone: What it recognizes is unknown.

The study ran its PCR with 60 Vbeta and 13 Jbeta primers. The method was immunoSEQ multiplex PCR; TCRdb's version includes in-frame clones alone and lacks a portion of them. The sample lists tens of thousands of clones, about 77% occurring once. This chain connects TRBV5-1 to TRBJ2-7, with 9 bases identical to TRBD1. The sequence derives from a man in his 60s in good health and CMV-seronegative. The sequencing sample was made of PBMCs. The CDR3 region is CASSRGTGNSIGEQYF. The CDR3 region has the DNA TGCGCCAGCAGCCGTGGGACAGGGAATAGTATTGGCGAGCAGTACTTC.